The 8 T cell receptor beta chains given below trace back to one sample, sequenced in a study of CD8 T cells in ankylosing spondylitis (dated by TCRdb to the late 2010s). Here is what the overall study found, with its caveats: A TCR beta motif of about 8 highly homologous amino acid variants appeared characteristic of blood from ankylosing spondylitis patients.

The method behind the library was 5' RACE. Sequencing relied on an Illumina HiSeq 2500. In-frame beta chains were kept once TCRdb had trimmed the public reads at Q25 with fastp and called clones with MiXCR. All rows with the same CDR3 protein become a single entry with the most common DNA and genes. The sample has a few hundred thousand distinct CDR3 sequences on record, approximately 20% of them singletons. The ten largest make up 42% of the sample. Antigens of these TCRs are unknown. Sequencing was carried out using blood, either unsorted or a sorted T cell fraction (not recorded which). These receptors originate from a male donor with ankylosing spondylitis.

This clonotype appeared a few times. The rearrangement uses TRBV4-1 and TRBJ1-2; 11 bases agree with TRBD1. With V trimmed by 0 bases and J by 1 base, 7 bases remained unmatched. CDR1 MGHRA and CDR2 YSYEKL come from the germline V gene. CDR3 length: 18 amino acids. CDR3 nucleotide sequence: TGCGCCAGCAGCCAAGAACGGCCGGACAGGGGGCTTAACTATGGCTACACCTTC. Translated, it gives CASSQERPDRGLNYGYTF.

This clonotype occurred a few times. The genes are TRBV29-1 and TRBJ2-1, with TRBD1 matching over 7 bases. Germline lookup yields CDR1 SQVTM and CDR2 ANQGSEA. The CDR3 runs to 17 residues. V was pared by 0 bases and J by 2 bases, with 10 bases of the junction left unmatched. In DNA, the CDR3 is TGCAGCGTTGAAGATGTGGATGGGCAGGGGGCCTACAATGAGCAGTTCTTC. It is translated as CSVEDVDGQGAYNEQFF.

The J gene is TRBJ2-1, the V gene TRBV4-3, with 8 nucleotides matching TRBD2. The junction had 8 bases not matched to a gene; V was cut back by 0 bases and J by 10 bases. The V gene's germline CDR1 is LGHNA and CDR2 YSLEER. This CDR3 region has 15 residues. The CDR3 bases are TGCGCCAGCAGCCAAGACCAACTAGCGGTAATAGAGCAGTTCTTC. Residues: CASSQDQLAVIEQFF.

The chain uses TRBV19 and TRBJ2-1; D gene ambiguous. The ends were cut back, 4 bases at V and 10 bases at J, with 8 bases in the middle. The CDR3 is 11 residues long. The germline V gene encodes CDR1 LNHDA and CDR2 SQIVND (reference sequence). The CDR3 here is CASSTTGEQFF. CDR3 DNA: TGTGCCAGTAGTACAACCGGAGAGCAGTTCTTC.

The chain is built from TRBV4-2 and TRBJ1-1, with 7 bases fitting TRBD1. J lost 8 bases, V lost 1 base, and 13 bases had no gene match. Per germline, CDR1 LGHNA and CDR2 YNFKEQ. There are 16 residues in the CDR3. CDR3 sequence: CASSQGTFTGTAEAFF. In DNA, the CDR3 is TGTGCCAGCAGCCAAGGAACCTTTACGGGGACAGCCGAAGCTTTCTTT.

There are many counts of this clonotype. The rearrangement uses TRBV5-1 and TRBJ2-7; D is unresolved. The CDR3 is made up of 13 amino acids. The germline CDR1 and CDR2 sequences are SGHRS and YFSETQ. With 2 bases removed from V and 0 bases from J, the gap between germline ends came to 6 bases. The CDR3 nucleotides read TGCGCCAGCAGCTTTGGTAACTCCTACGAGCAGTACTTC. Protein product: CASSFGNSYEQYF.

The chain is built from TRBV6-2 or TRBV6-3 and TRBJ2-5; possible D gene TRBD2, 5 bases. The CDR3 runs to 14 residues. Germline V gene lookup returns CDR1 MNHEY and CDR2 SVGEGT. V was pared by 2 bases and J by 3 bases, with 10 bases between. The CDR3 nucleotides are TGTGCCAGCAGTTACATCAGCGGAGAAGAGACCCAGTACTTC. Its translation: CASSYISGEETQYF.

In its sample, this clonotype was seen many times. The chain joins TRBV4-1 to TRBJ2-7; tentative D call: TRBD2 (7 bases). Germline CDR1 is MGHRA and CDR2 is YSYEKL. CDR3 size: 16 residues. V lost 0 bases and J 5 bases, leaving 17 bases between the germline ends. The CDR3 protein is CASSQEGGGAINEQYF. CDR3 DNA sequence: TGCGCCAGCAGCCAAGAGGGGGGGGGCGCGATAAACGAGCAGTACTTC.